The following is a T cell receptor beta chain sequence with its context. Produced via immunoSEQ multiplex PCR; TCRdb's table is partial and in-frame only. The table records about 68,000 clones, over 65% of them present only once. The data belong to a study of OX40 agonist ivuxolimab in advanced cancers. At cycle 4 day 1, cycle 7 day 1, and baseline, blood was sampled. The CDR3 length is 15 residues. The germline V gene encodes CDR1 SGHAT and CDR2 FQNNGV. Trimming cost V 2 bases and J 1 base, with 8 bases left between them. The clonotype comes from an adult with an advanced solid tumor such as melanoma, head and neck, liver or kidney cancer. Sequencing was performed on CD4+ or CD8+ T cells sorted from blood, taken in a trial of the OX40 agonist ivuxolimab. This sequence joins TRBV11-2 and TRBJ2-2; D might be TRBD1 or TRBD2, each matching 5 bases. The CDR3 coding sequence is TGTGCCAGCAGCTTAAGGGGACGGAACACCGGGGAGCTGTTTTTT. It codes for CASSLRGRNTGELFF.